This T cell receptor (beta chain) was documented in a study of memory CD4+ T cells and cytomegalovirus serostatus (dated by TCRdb to between 2018 and 2020). Regarding the study in general: A total of roughly 35 healthy Belgian adults, of whom 9 were CMV seropositive and about 24 were CMV seronegative, were included in the cohort. The study sequenced CD4+ memory TCRbeta repertoires of a Belgian cohort with known cytomegalovirus serostatus to replicate a published TCR-based CMV serostatus classifier.

In its sample, this clone was seen a few times. Its antigen target is currently unknown. Base qualities were left out, and no much larger clone turns up one base away. Sequences KGHSH (CDR1) and LQKENI (CDR2) are obtained from the germline V gene. The germline V end is reduced by 1 base and the J end by 4 bases; junction bases left unmatched: 6. The CDR3 runs 15 residues from the cysteine to the phenylalanine. CDR3 DNA is the only sequence kept; it has 45 bases, read in frame from the first base. The Quick-DNA Microprep Kit was used to extract genomic DNA from the sorted cells. TCRbeta DNA was amplified with the immunoSEQ hsTCRbeta kit following the manufacturer's protocol. TCRbeta libraries were sequenced on an Illumina MiSeq instrument. In the authors' own workflow: Following removal of out-of-frame sequences, about 2,200,000 distinct TCRbeta sequences were retained, with an average of around 70,000 per individual. Each individual was scored according to the count of 160 or so previously reported CMV-associated TCRbeta sequences and the total productive distinct TCRbeta count. A beta-binomial model was reimplemented in Python, and scikit-learn random forests with default parameters were trained on data from the US cohort. Classifier performance on the Belgian cohort was reported as the median AUC with percentile confidence intervals calculated over 10,000 bootstrap iterations. Entries here come from immuneACCESS through TCRdb and include only in-frame sequences with V and J called. Some clones fail to appear in such tables; in the studies checked, an unresolved V gene covers under half of the shortfall, and the cause of the remainder is unknown. The V and J calls and clone size come from that table; D and trimming were worked out from the DNA. In all, the sample holds 25,000 to 40,000 clones, and around 74% of those were seen once. Less than 0.8% of the sample is in the top ten clones.

Study-wide findings and limitations: Among the 160 or so previously reported CMV-associated TCRbeta sequences, some 70 showed up in the CD4+ memory repertoires, with each one found in between one and five individuals. CMV serostatus prediction reached a median bootstrapped AUC of 0.95 with the original framework and about 0.91 with a US-trained random forest. Unlike the original study, which covered naive and memory CD4+ and CD8+ populations, the Belgian study sequenced only CD4+CD45RO+ memory cells. On the Belgian cohort, the classifier built on the original framework reached a median bootstrapped AUC of roughly 0.96, with a 95% CI of 0.76-1.00. The results were interpreted as suggesting that the CMV-associated TCR signature is largely present in the CD4+ memory repertoire.

A FACSAria II was used to sort memory CD4+ T cells, defined as single viable CD3+CD4+CD8-CD45RO+ cells. To determine CMV serostatus, a Roche Elecsys assay was used that detects serum IgG against CMV pp150, pp28, p38 and p52. After thawing, total CD4+ T cells were enriched by positive selection with CD4 magnetic microbeads. The samples came from a different study that was designed specifically to examine the CD4+ T cell memory repertoire. Following standard operating procedures, peripheral blood mononuclear cells were isolated and cryopreserved, while serum was kept at -80 degrees C. Staining used CD3-PerCP (BW264/56), CD4-APC (RPA-T4), CD45RO-PE (UCHT1) and CD8-Pacific Orange (3B5) antibodies, with Sytox blue excluding non-viable cells.

The sample consisted of memory CD4+ T cells from blood. This chain joins TRBV18 to TRBJ2-5; 7 junctional bases match TRBD1. The sequence came from an adult in good health and CMV-seronegative. Some clones in this sample may be carry-over from other donors' samples. The CDR3 loop reads CASSPLKGAGETQYF. The nucleotides are TGTGCCAGCTCACCACTGAAGGGGGCGGGAGAGACCCAGTACTTC.